This T cell receptor (beta chain) appears in the sequencing data of a study of T cell responses to AZD1222 COVID-19 vaccine. Whole-study findings and limits: Spike-specific TCR depth and breadth grew after two AZD1222 doses.

This clone appeared once. Its antigen is not known. Measured with immunoSEQ multiplex PCR; TCRdb has only the in-frame clones, and not every one. Of around 140,000 clones detected, 80% to 90% appear once; the ten largest clones hold roughly 1.7%. From germline, CDR1 is MDHEN and CDR2 SYDVKM. The length of the CDR3 is 12 residues. V lost 10 bases, J lost 5 bases, and 7 bases stayed unmatched. Sequenced material: peripheral blood, taken on day 0 of AZD1222 vaccination. The V and J genes are TRBV28 and TRBJ2-7; 8 nucleotides line up with TRBD2. The receptor comes from an adult in good health. The CDR3 reads CATRAAGDEQYF. The CDR3 DNA reads TGTGCCACTCGGGCAGCGGGAGACGAGCAGTACTTC.